The entry below gives a single T cell receptor (beta chain) sequence along with its context. This specimen belongs to a study of blood T cell repertoires in COVID-19. In the study overall: Spain, Italy and the United States supplied samples that represented acute and convalescent COVID-19.

Recruits, aged roughly 18 to 100 years, lived in approximately 26 US areas. As processed by the authors: Counts of nucleated cells, estimated from reference gene primer amplification, were obtained. This table comes from immunoSEQ multiplex PCR, and its TCRdb copy is limited to in-frame clones, with some not included. Clonal size and the V and J genes are those of that table, whereas D and trimming came from the DNA. The table lists 150,000 to 200,000 clones, roughly 84% of them singletons, with over 10% in the top ten. V was trimmed by 8 bases and J by 7 bases, leaving 18 bases between them. The CDR3 contains 13 residues. CDR1 is SGHRS and CDR2 is YFSETQ in the germline V gene.

The receptor was isolated from a woman aged 55 to 70 who had recovered from COVID-19. Material for sequencing was PBMCs or T cells enriched from blood (not recorded which). This rearrangement joins TRBV5-1 to TRBJ1-2, with D unclear. CDR3 protein: CASSSGQLGGYTF. The CDR3 nucleotides are TGCGCCAGTTCCTCGGGTCAGTTGGGTGGCTACACCTTC.